A single sample gave rise to the 9 T cell receptor beta chains below, sequenced in a study of blood T cell repertoires in COVID-19. The repertoire was sequenced with immunoSEQ multiplex PCR; TCRdb's copy has only in-frame clones and lacks some. The repertoire holds 20,000 to 25,000 clones, with about 88% as singletons. Sequencing was carried out using peripheral blood. These receptors came from a human donor with active COVID-19. The donor label of this sample is uncertain.

This clone has more than one count but fewer than ten. This chain joins TRBV18 and TRBJ2-1; a possible D gene is TRBD2 (7 bases). The CDR3 consists of 15 residues. The germline V and J ends were trimmed by 3 bases and 5 bases, with 14 bases remaining between them. The germline V gene encodes CDR1 KGHSH and CDR2 LQKENI. The CDR3 DNA reads TGTGCCAGCTCACCGGTCGGGGGGCTCAACAATGAGCAGTTCTTC. Protein sequence: CASSPVGGLNNEQFF. Drawing the rest from reference TRBV18 and TRBJ2-1, the complete variable domain is NAGVMQNPRHLVRRRGQEARLRCSPMKGHSHVYWYRQLPEEGLKFMVYLQKENIIDESGMPKERFSAEFPKEGPSILRIQQVVRGDSAAYFCASSPVGGLNNEQFFGPGTRLTVL.

The chain links TRBV20-1 to TRBJ2-5; TRBD2 agrees at 8 bases. The ends lost 3 bases at V and 1 base at J; junction bases unmatched: 7. The CDR3 sequence is 15 residues long. CDR1 is DFQATT and CDR2 is SNEGSKA in the germline V gene (reference sequence). The CDR3 DNA reads TGCAGTGCTAGTTCCCTAGCGGGCCTCCAAGAGACCCAGTACTTC. Translation: CSASSLAGLQETQYF.

The V gene is TRBV24-1, the J gene TRBJ1-2; TRBD1 matches 7 bases. CDR1 is KGHDR and CDR2 is SFDVKD in the germline V gene. The CDR3 contains 20 residues. J lost 6 bases, V lost 0 bases, and 21 bases had no gene match. The CDR3 protein is CATSDLSPQPNRGLRNGYTF. CDR3 bases: TGTGCCACCAGTGATTTGTCACCCCAACCAAACAGGGGCCTTAGGAATGGCTACACCTTC.

The V gene is TRBV5-1, the J gene TRBJ2-5; the match to TRBD2 covers 12 bases. This CDR3 region has 17 residues. Germline V gives CDR1 SGHRS, CDR2 YFSETQ. Trimming removed 1 base from V and 4 bases from J; junction bases left unmatched: 8. The CDR3 here is CASSLLSSGGARETQYF. CDR3 bases: TGCGCCAGCAGCTTGCTGTCTAGCGGGGGGGCCCGAGAGACCCAGTACTTC.

The chain combines TRBV10-1 with TRBJ2-5; 9 nucleotides line up with TRBD2. This CDR3 spans 17 amino acids. Germline CDR1 reads WNHNN; CDR2 reads SYGVQD (reference sequence). J was trimmed by 1 base and V by 0 bases; bases with no gene match: 6. The CDR3 DNA is TGCGCCAGCAGTGAGTCCCGCTGCGGGAGGGCCCAAGAGACCCAGTACTTC. It is translated as CASSESRCGRAQETQYF.

The rearrangement uses TRBV19 and TRBJ2-1; 9 nucleotides align to TRBD2. Germline V gene lookup returns CDR1 LNHDA and CDR2 SQIVND (reference sequence). J was trimmed by 15 bases and V by 5 bases; bases with no gene match: 5. CDR3 size: 11 residues. CDR3 amino acids: CASSAGTSLFF. CDR3 coding DNA: TGTGCCAGTAGTGCCGGGACTAGCCTGTTCTTC.

The CDR3 loop reads CASREDSLNTEAFF. The CDR3 region has the DNA TGTGCCAGCAGGGAGGACAGCCTGAACACTGAAGCTTTCTTT. This chain connects TRBV2 to TRBJ1-1; a weak D match, TRBD1 (6 bases). Between the trimmed V and J ends, which lost 6 bases and 0 bases, there was a span of 11 bases. There are 14 residues in the CDR3. CDR1 is SNHLY and CDR2 is FYNNEI in the germline V gene.

The gene calls are TRBV10-3 and TRBJ2-7, with 9 nucleotides matching TRBD1. Looked up from germline, CDR1 is ENHRY and CDR2 is SYGVKD. This CDR3 region has 16 residues. Germline trimming cut 4 bases from V and 0 bases from J; bases unmatched to any gene: 7. Here the CDR3 reads CAISVSGTGSSYEQYF. Here the CDR3 DNA reads TGTGCCATCAGTGTGTCCGGGACAGGGAGCTCCTACGAGCAGTACTTC.

The DNA for the CDR3 is TGTGCCAGCAGTGGCAGACAGACCCTTCAAGAGACCCAGTACTTC. This codes for CASSGRQTLQETQYF. V usage is TRBV6-4 and J usage is TRBJ2-5; D might be TRBD1 (5 bases). V was cut by 4 bases and J by 2 bases, with 14 bases left in between. Per the germline V gene, CDR1 is MRHNA and CDR2 is SNTAGT. The CDR3 spans 15 residues.